The entry that follows covers one TCR beta chain sequence. This sample is part of a study of blood T cell repertoires in COVID-19. At the level of the study: The samples span acute and convalescent COVID-19 from the United States, Italy and Spain. PBMCs, B-cell-depleted T cells, or T cells provided the cDNA or gDNA that made up the material.

Per the study methods: Nucleated cell counts were estimated from reference gene primer amplification. Only in-frame clones appear in the TCRdb table, and some are missing; sequencing was by immunoSEQ multiplex PCR. V and J calls and clone size are as listed in that table; D and trimming were resolved from the DNA. The sample lists around 94,000 clones, about 90% occurring once. Trimming shortened V by 4 bases and J by 4 bases, and 8 bases separated the two germline ends. The germline gives CDR1 MNHGY, CDR2 SAAAGT. The CDR3 is made up of 13 amino acids. This chain connects TRBV6-8 to TRBJ1-5, with D unresolved. What was sequenced was peripheral blood. The sequence was obtained from a man aged 18 to 30 with acute or convalescent COVID-19. CDR3 nucleotide sequence: TGTGCCAGCAGTTGGGCAGATAATCAGCCCCAGCATTTT. This codes for CASSWADNQPQHF.